This T cell receptor (beta chain) was documented in a study of identical twins. The sample holds a few counts of this clonotype. Its antigen is unidentified. MiXCR was run by TCRdb on the 5' RACE reads, yielding one entry per CDR3 protein. The repertoire has 500,000 to 550,000 distinct CDR3 sequences, around 20% of them found once; the top ten carry 0.48%. Germline-derived CDR1 and CDR2 are LGHDT and YNNKEL (reference sequence). V was shortened by 0 bases and J by 11 bases, with 16 bases between the two germline ends. This CDR3 contains 14 residues. Study observations and caveats: Out-of-frame beta chain sequences displayed weaker excess sharing between twins. Beta clonotypes that were abundant in cord blood contained fewer insertions, a pattern absent from memory repertoires.

These same records also appear under a second study, on yellow fever vaccine responses in identical twins.

The receptor was derived from a woman under 30 in good health. Source material: CD4+ T cells sorted from blood. The chain couples TRBV3-1 to TRBJ1-2, with a possible D match to TRBD1 (6 bases). CDR3 nucleotide sequence: TGTGCCAGCAGCCAAGATATTGGGGGCGCGGGATACACCTTC. Its translation is CASSQDIGGAGYTF.